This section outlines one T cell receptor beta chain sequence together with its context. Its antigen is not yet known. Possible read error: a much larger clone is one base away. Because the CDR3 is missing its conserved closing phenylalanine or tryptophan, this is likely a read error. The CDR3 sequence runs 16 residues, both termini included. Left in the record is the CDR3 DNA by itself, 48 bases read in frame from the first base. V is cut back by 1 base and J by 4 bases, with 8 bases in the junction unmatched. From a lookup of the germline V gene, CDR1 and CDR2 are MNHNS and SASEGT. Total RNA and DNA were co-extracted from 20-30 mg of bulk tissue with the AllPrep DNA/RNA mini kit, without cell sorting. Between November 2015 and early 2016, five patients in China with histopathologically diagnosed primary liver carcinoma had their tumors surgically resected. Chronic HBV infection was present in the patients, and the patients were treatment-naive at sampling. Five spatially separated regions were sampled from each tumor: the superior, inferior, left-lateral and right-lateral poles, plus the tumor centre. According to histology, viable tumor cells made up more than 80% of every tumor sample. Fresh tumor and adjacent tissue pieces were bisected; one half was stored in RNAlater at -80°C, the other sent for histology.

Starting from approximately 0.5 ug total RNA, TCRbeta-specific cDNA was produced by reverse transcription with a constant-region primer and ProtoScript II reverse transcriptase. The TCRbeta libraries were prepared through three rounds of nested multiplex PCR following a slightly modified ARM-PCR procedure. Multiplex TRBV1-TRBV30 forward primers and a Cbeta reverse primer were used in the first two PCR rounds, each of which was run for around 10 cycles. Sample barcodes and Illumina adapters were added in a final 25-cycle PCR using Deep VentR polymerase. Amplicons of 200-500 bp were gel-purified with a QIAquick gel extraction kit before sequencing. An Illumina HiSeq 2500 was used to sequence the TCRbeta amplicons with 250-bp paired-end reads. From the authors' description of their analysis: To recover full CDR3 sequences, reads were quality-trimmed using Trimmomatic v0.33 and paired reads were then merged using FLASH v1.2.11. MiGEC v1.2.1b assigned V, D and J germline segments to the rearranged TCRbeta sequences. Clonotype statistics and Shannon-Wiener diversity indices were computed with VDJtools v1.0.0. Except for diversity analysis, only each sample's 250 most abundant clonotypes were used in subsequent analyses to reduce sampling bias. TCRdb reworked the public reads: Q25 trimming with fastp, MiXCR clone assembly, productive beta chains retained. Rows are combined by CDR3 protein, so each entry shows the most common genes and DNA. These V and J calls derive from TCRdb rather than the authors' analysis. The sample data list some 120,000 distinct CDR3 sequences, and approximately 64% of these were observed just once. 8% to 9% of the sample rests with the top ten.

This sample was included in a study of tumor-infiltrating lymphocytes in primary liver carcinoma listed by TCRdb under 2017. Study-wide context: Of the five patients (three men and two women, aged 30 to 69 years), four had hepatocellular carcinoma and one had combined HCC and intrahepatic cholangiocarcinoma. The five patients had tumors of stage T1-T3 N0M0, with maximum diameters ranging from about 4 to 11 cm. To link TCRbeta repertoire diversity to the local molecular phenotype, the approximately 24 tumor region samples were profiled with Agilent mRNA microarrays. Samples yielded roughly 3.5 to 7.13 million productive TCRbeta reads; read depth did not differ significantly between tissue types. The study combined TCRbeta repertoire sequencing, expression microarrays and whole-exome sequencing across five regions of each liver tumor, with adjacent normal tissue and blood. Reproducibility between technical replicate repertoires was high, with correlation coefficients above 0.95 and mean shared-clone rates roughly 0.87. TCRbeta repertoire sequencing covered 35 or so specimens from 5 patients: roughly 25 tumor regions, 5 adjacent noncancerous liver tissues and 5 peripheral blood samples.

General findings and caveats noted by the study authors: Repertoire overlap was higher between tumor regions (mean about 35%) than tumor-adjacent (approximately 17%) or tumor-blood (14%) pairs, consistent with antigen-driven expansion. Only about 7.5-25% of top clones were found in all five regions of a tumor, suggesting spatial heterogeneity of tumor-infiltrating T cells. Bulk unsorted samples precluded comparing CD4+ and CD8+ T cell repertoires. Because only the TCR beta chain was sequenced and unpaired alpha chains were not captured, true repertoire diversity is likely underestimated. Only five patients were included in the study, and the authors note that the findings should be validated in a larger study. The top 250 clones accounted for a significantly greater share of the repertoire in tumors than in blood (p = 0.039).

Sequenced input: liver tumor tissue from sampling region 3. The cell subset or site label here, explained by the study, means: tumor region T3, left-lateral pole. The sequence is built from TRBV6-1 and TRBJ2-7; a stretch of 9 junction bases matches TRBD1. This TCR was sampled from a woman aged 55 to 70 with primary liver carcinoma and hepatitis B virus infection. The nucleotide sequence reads TGTGCCAGCAGTGAAGGGACAGGGGTGTGGAAATACGAGCAGTACATC. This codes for CASSEGTGVWKYEQYI.